One sample yielded the 10 T cell receptor beta chains listed below, sequenced in a study of naive and memory T cell subsets. Both TRBC1 and TRBC2 were covered by a beta constant-region primer of two equimolar oligonucleotides. Ligated cDNA was amplified by four rounds of PCR with nested alpha and beta constant-region primers and SP2. Using its own MiXCR run on the UMI-ligation and nested PCR reads, TCRdb lists one record per CDR3 protein. Altogether tens of thousands of distinct CDR3 sequences are present, 9% to 9.5% being singletons, with the ten largest covering about 1.2%. Sequencing was carried out using naive CD8+ T cells from blood. The receptors come from a human donor in good health.

CDR3 sequence: CASSGIGTAYGYTF. The CDR3 region has the DNA TGTGCCAGCAGCGGAATCGGGACAGCTTATGGCTACACCTTC. J is TRBJ1-2 and V is TRBV7-2, with 7 bases matching TRBD1. Germline CDR1 SGHTA, CDR2 FQGNSA. Trimming took 5 bases from V and 5 from J; bases not matched to a gene: 8. This CDR3 spans 14 amino acids.

In its sample, this clonotype was seen a few times. V gene TRBV6-2 or TRBV6-3 combines with J gene TRBJ2-1; D gene uncertain. This CDR3 spans 11 amino acids. Germline CDR1 reads MNHEY; CDR2 reads SVGEGT. V lost 6 bases and J lost 14, with 14 bases in between. This CDR3 reads CASSLGLVEFF. The DNA of the CDR3 is TGTGCCAGCAGCCTCGGGTTGGTTGAGTTCTTC.

This clonotype came up a few times. The rearrangement uses TRBV20-1 and TRBJ2-7; D may be TRBD2 (5 bases). Germline CDR1 and CDR2: DFQATT and SNEGSKA (reference sequence). V was trimmed by 0 bases and J by 2 bases, leaving 14 bases between them. This CDR3 region has 15 residues. The CDR3: CSARDQDSPTYEQYF. The CDR3 nucleotides read TGCAGTGCTAGAGATCAGGACTCCCCGACCTACGAGCAGTACTTC.

CDR3 DNA: TGCAGCGTCCACACCCCAGGACTAGCGGGGATCATGTTCTTC. Amino acids: CSVHTPGLAGIMFF. The J gene is TRBJ2-1, the V gene TRBV29-1; 12 nucleotides match TRBD2. Germline assignment: CDR1 SQVTM and CDR2 ANQGSEA. This CDR3 is built from 14 residues. With V trimmed by 6 bases and J by 15 bases, 15 bases remained unmatched.

The sample holds a few counts of this clonotype. The chain links TRBV10-3 to TRBJ2-2; possibly TRBD2 for D (5 bases). The V end was cut by 6 bases, the J end by 7 bases, with 6 bases between. This CDR3 is built from 11 residues. Germline CDR1 ENHRY, CDR2 SYGVKD. CDR3 bases: TGTGCCATCAGAGAGGGCGGGGAGCTGTTTTTT. It codes for CAIREGGELFF.

This clonotype was picked up many times. The chain uses TRBV4-3 and TRBJ2-1; 7 positions agree with TRBD2. V lost 0 bases and J lost 4; bases outside the gene matches: 3. CDR3 size: 15 residues. Germline lookup yields CDR1 LGHNA and CDR2 YSLEER. The CDR3 sequence: CASSQESGVYNEQFF. The DNA for the CDR3 is TGCGCCAGCAGCCAAGAAAGCGGGGTATACAATGAGCAGTTCTTC.

This clonotype turned up a few times. J is TRBJ1-2 and V is TRBV5-1; the D gene is possibly TRBD1 (6 bases). The germline V gene encodes CDR1 SGHRS and CDR2 YFSETQ. The CDR3 runs 14 residues. The germline V and J ends were trimmed by 4 bases and 2 bases, with 12 bases remaining between them. CDR3 DNA: TGCGCCAGCAGCCGGGGAGGACAGAACTATGGCTACACCTTC. Its protein product is CASSRGGQNYGYTF.

The genes are TRBV9 and TRBJ2-7; D is undetermined. V lost 0 bases, J lost 2 bases, and 9 bases lay in between. CDR1 is SGDLS and CDR2 is YYNGEE in the germline V gene. This CDR3 is built from 14 residues. The CDR3 coding sequence is TGTGCCAGCAGCGTAGGAGCTTCTACCTACGAGCAGTACTTC. Its translation is CASSVGASTYEQYF.

This chain links TRBV12-3 or TRBV12-4 with TRBJ1-2; weak D call: TRBD1 (6 bases). Trimming removed 6 bases at V and 4 bases at J, with 12 bases between. The CDR3 sequence is 13 residues long. The CDR3 protein is CASSLGGRYGYTF. The CDR3 nucleotides read TGTGCCAGCAGCCTTGGGGGGCGCTATGGCTACACCTTC.

This clonotype was seen more than once but under ten times. The rearrangement links TRBV20-1 to TRBJ2-1; TRBD2 agrees at 11 bases. CDR3 size: 17 residues. Germline CDR1 and CDR2: DFQATT and SNEGSKA (reference sequence). The ends lost 4 bases at V and 2 bases at J; junction bases unmatched: 10. CDR3 residues: CSATRPTSGATYNEQFF. CDR3 coding DNA: TGCAGTGCTACCAGACCGACTAGCGGGGCCACCTACAATGAGCAGTTCTTC.